This is a list of T cell receptor beta chains from one sample in a study of circulating tumor DNA in untreated peripheral T-cell lymphoma. TCRdb's table, derived via immunoSEQ multiplex PCR, lists solely in-frame clones and lacks some. This table has about 1,800 clones, more than 75% appearing once. Sample: tumor tissue. These receptors all stem from a human donor with peripheral T-cell lymphoma. Each CDR3 is given with its conserved first and last residue. Each record gives: J gene, clone size, D gene, V gene, CDR3 protein, CDR3 DNA. A D gene is named only where the DNA matches it firmly. The size entry is marked missing in some rows and otherwise reads once, few, many or a size class.

j_call: TRBJ1-3; clone_size: .; d_call: .; v_call: TRBV6-8; cdr3_aa: CASSSLGGGSGNTIYF; cdr3_nt: TGTGCCAGCAGCTCCCTCGGGGGAGGCTCTGGAAACACCATATATTTT
j_call: TRBJ2-3; clone_size: .; d_call: .; v_call: TRBV1; cdr3_aa: CASSHVTSGLTDTQYF; cdr3_nt: TGCGCCAGCAGCCATGTCACTAGCGGGCTCACAGATACGCAGTATTTT
j_call: TRBJ1-2; clone_size: .; d_call: .; v_call: TRBV19; cdr3_aa: CALKGVDGYTF; cdr3_nt: TGTGCCCTTAAAGGGGTGGATGGCTACACCTTC
j_call: TRBJ2-7; clone_size: .; d_call: .; v_call: TRBV27; cdr3_aa: CASSYRVNSYEQYF; cdr3_nt: TGTGCCAGCAGTTACCGCGTCAACTCCTACGAGCAGTACTTC
j_call: TRBJ1-1; clone_size: once; d_call: .; v_call: TRBV7-4; cdr3_aa: CASTVGLNTEAFF; cdr3_nt: TGTGCCAGTACGGTCGGATTGAACACTGAAGCTTTCTTT
j_call: TRBJ2-7; clone_size: .; d_call: .; v_call: TRBV30; cdr3_aa: CAWSLRIGRSKGQYF; cdr3_nt: TGTGCCTGGAGTTTAAGGATAGGACGGAGCAAAGGGCAGTACTTC
j_call: TRBJ1-4; clone_size: .; d_call: TRBD1; v_call: TRBV28; cdr3_aa: CASRKMPGGLREKLFF; cdr3_nt: TGTGCCAGCAGGAAGATGCCAGGGGGCCTGCGGGAAAAACTGTTTTTT
j_call: TRBJ2-2; clone_size: .; d_call: .; v_call: TRBV6-8; cdr3_aa: CASRKDKNTGELFF; cdr3_nt: TGTGCCAGCAGAAAAGACAAGAACACCGGGGAGCTGTTTTTT
j_call: TRBJ2-7; clone_size: .; d_call: .; v_call: TRBV11-3; cdr3_aa: CASSSLDTRYEQYF; cdr3_nt: TGTGCCAGCAGCTCCCTTGACACGCGCTATGAGCAGTACTTT
j_call: TRBJ2-2; clone_size: .; d_call: .; v_call: TRBV7-4; cdr3_aa: CASSLDDDRELFF; cdr3_nt: TGTGCCAGCAGCTTAGACGATGATAGGGAGCTGTTTTTT
j_call: TRBJ1-2; clone_size: .; d_call: .; v_call: TRBV30; cdr3_aa: CAGNGGYGYTF; cdr3_nt: TGTGCCGGTAACGGGGGCTATGGCTACACCTTC
j_call: TRBJ2-7; clone_size: .; d_call: TRBD2; v_call: TRBV11-3; cdr3_aa: CASRPTSAWNEQYF; cdr3_nt: TGTGCCAGCAGACCGACTAGCGCTTGGAACGAGCAGTACTTC
j_call: TRBJ1-3; clone_size: .; d_call: TRBD1; v_call: TRBV18; cdr3_aa: CASSPLGTGVGNTIYF; cdr3_nt: TGTGCCAGCTCACCACTTGGGACAGGGGTCGGAAACACCATATATTTT
j_call: TRBJ2-7; clone_size: .; d_call: .; v_call: TRBV7-4; cdr3_aa: CASSLPSVAEQYF; cdr3_nt: TGTGCCAGCAGCTTACCGTCGGTCGCCGAGCAGTACTTC
j_call: TRBJ2-7; clone_size: .; d_call: TRBD1; v_call: TRBV29-1; cdr3_aa: CSVAGTGSYEQYF; cdr3_nt: TGCAGCGTCGCCGGGACAGGCTCCTACGAGCAGTACTTC
j_call: TRBJ2-3; clone_size: few; d_call: TRBD2; v_call: TRBV19; cdr3_aa: CASSKLAGASTDTQYF; cdr3_nt: TGTGCCAGTAGTAAGTTAGCGGGGGCTAGCACAGATACGCAGTATTTT
j_call: TRBJ2-3; clone_size: once; d_call: TRBD2; v_call: TRBV6-8; cdr3_aa: CASSSRLAGGTDTQYF; cdr3_nt: TGTGCCAGCAGTTCACGACTAGCGGGGGGGACAGATACGCAGTATTTT
j_call: TRBJ2-7; clone_size: once; d_call: .; v_call: TRBV14; cdr3_aa: CASSQVEGRAYEQYF; cdr3_nt: TGTGCCAGCAGCCAAGTTGAGGGTAGAGCCTACGAGCAGTACTTC
j_call: TRBJ2-5; clone_size: .; d_call: TRBD1; v_call: TRBV28; cdr3_aa: CASNRDRVQETQYF; cdr3_nt: TGTGCCAGCAACCGGGACAGGGTACAAGAGACCCAGTACTTC
j_call: TRBJ1-2; clone_size: once; d_call: TRBD1; v_call: TRBV19; cdr3_aa: CASSNQGEDYGYTF; cdr3_nt: TGTGCCAGTAGTAACCAGGGGGAGGACTATGGCTACACCTTC
j_call: TRBJ2-4; clone_size: .; d_call: TRBD1; v_call: TRBV19; cdr3_aa: CASSIGQDLAKNIQYF; cdr3_nt: TGTGCCAGTAGTATCGGACAGGATCTAGCCAAAAACATTCAGTACTTC
j_call: TRBJ1-2; clone_size: .; d_call: .; v_call: TRBV11-3; cdr3_aa: CASRSPSEAQGYGYTF; cdr3_nt: TGTGCCAGCAGGAGCCCTTCGGAGGCGCAGGGCTATGGCTACACCTTC
j_call: TRBJ1-3; clone_size: .; d_call: .; v_call: TRBV19; cdr3_aa: CASQTAYRNTIYF; cdr3_nt: TGTGCCAGTCAGACAGCGTACCGAAACACCATATATTTT
j_call: TRBJ2-3; clone_size: .; d_call: .; v_call: TRBV28; cdr3_aa: CASSLSPSTDTQYF; cdr3_nt: TGTGCCAGCAGTTTATCCCCGTCCACAGATACGCAGTATTTT
j_call: TRBJ1-2; clone_size: once; d_call: .; v_call: TRBV19; cdr3_aa: CASRPLLDGGYGYTF; cdr3_nt: TGTGCCAGTAGACCCCTCCTTGACGGTGGGTATGGCTACACCTTC
j_call: TRBJ1-3; clone_size: .; d_call: TRBD1; v_call: TRBV11-3; cdr3_aa: CASSFKGASGNTIYF; cdr3_nt: TGTGCCAGCAGCTTTAAGGGGGCATCTGGAAACACCATATATTTT
j_call: TRBJ2-1; clone_size: .; d_call: TRBD1; v_call: TRBV5-1; cdr3_aa: CASSLGGGWDEQFF; cdr3_nt: TGCGCCAGCAGCTTGGGAGGGGGCTGGGATGAGCAGTTCTTC
j_call: TRBJ1-4; clone_size: .; d_call: TRBD1; v_call: TRBV19; cdr3_aa: CASRADRSTNEKLFF; cdr3_nt: TGTGCCAGTAGAGCGGACAGGTCAACTAATGAAAAACTGTTTTTT
j_call: TRBJ1-1; clone_size: .; d_call: TRBD1; v_call: TRBV19; cdr3_aa: CASSIAPDRGGTEAFF; cdr3_nt: TGTGCCAGTAGCATAGCCCCTGACAGGGGTGGTACTGAAGCTTTCTTT
j_call: TRBJ2-5; clone_size: .; d_call: TRBD2; v_call: TRBV9; cdr3_aa: CASSTGLAGRQETQYF; cdr3_nt: TGTGCCAGCAGCACCGGACTAGCGGGCCGACAAGAGACCCAGTACTTC
j_call: TRBJ1-4; clone_size: .; d_call: .; v_call: TRBV19; cdr3_aa: CASTLTSGMGNEKLFF; cdr3_nt: TGTGCCAGTACCCTTACCTCAGGGATGGGTAATGAAAAACTGTTTTTT
j_call: TRBJ1-6; clone_size: .; d_call: .; v_call: TRBV19; cdr3_aa: CASSIRSSYNSPLHF; cdr3_nt: TGTGCCAGTAGTATTAGGAGCTCCTATAATTCACCCCTCCACTTT
j_call: TRBJ2-7; clone_size: once; d_call: .; v_call: TRBV18; cdr3_aa: CASSPDQTPSEQYF; cdr3_nt: TGTGCCAGCTCACCGGACCAGACCCCCAGCGAGCAGTACTTC
j_call: TRBJ2-5; clone_size: .; d_call: .; v_call: TRBV6-8; cdr3_aa: CASSSLTRQETQYF; cdr3_nt: TGTGCCAGCAGTTCCTTGACTAGACAAGAGACCCAGTACTTC
j_call: TRBJ2-1; clone_size: .; d_call: .; v_call: TRBV5-1; cdr3_aa: CASSRHTGEDEQFF; cdr3_nt: TGCGCCAGCAGCCGGCACACAGGGGAGGATGAGCAGTTCTTC
j_call: TRBJ1-1; clone_size: few; d_call: .; v_call: TRBV15; cdr3_aa: CATSREDRNTEAFF; cdr3_nt: TGTGCCACCAGCAGAGAGGACCGGAACACTGAAGCTTTCTTT